This entry lists 9 T cell receptor beta chains sequenced from one sample in a study of CXCR3-negative and CXCR3-positive naive CD8 T cells. UMI-labeled TRB cDNA libraries were prepared by 5' RACE. TCRdb reanalyzed the 5' RACE reads and collapses them to one entry per CDR3 protein, without DNA. Found here are about 62,000 distinct CDR3 sequences; the top ten clones hold about 4.5%. The sequenced sample consisted of naive CXCR3- CD8+ T cells from blood. Subset defined: CD45RO-CCR7+CD27+CD95- naive CD8+ T cells lacking CXCR3 (TNR3-). These receptors all stem from a human donor in good health. Some clones in this sample may be carry-over from other donors' samples.

The V call is TRBV29-1, the J call TRBJ1-4. The CDR3 loop spans 12 amino acids. Germline V CDR1 and CDR2: SQVTM, ANQGSEA. The CDR3 region is CSVGRRGEKLFF.

CDR3 sequence reads: CASSPPLERDGYTF. The V call is TRBV7-8, the J call TRBJ1-2. Germline V gene lookup returns CDR1 SGHVS and CDR2 FQNEAQ. This CDR3 is built from 14 residues.

The genes are TRBV20-1 and TRBJ2-3. Per germline, CDR1 DFQATT and CDR2 SNEGSKA (reference sequence). CDR3 length: 13 amino acids. The CDR3 is CSARGGSTDTQYF.

V and J are TRBV20-1 and TRBJ2-3; the TRBD1 assignment by TCRdb is unverifiable without DNA. Germline V gene lookup returns CDR1 DFQATT and CDR2 SNEGSKA (reference sequence). The CDR3 spans 12 residues. Here the CDR3 reads CSASGISDTQYF.

The chain uses TRBV20-1 and TRBJ2-1; checking the TCRdb D call of TRBD1 is not possible without DNA. CDR1 is DFQATT and CDR2 is SNEGSKA in the germline V gene (reference sequence). This CDR3 spans 17 amino acids. CDR3: CSARDSVGGGSYNEQFF.

The chain carries TRBV12-3 or TRBV12-4 and TRBJ2-6; TCRdb's assignment of TRBD2 cannot be checked, as there is no DNA. CDR3 length equals 19 residues. The CDR3 protein is CASSWGERGGSSGANVLTF.

The chain recombines TRBV5-1 with TRBJ2-1; TCRdb names TRBD2, which stays unverified in the absence of DNA. The CDR3 runs 15 residues. Per germline, CDR1 SGHRS and CDR2 YFSETQ. CDR3 region: CASSLKQGPYNEQFF.

The V gene is TRBV7-9, the J gene TRBJ1-1. CDR1 is SEHNR, CDR2 FQNEAQ, per germline (reference sequence). The CDR3 spans 13 residues. CDR3: CASAFGVNTEAFF.

The chain has TRBV20-1 and TRBJ2-1. The CDR3 covers 16 residues. Germline V gene data show CDR1 as DFQATT and CDR2 as SNEGSKA (reference sequence). CDR3 loop: CSARVLGPGAYNKQFF.